The 21 T cell receptor beta chains given below trace back to one sample, sequenced in a study of blood T cell repertoires in COVID-19. Profiled with immunoSEQ multiplex PCR; TCRdb holds only in-frame clones, not every one. The table has a few hundred thousand clones, 87% seen once. The source material was PBMCs or T cells enriched from blood (not recorded which). These receptor sequences come from a woman in her thirties or forties who had recovered from COVID-19.

The V and J genes are TRBV4-3 and TRBJ1-5, with 11 bases matching TRBD1. CDR1 LGHNA and CDR2 YSLEER come from the germline V gene. This CDR3 spans 17 amino acids. Losses at the gene ends were 0 bases for V and 6 bases for J; bases not matched to a gene: 7. The CDR3 loop reads CASSQEVDRGQGQPQHF. The CDR3 nucleotides are TGCGCCAGCAGCCAAGAGGTGGACAGGGGGCAGGGTCAGCCCCAGCATTTT.

The V and J genes are TRBV4-2 and TRBJ1-4, with 8 bases fitting TRBD1. Germline loops: CDR1 LGHNA, CDR2 YNFKEQ. With 4 bases clipped from V and 4 bases from J, the junction kept 2 bases outside the gene matches. The CDR3 is 14 residues long. This CDR3 is CASSPDRGNEKLFF. In DNA form, the CDR3 reads TGTGCCAGCAGCCCCGACAGGGGTAATGAAAAACTGTTTTTT.

The chain couples TRBV5-1 to TRBJ1-2, with TRBD1 matching 9 bases. In germline, CDR1 is SGHRS, CDR2 YFSETQ. The V segment lost 4 bases and the J segment 4 bases; nucleotides outside the gene matches: 11. The CDR3 has 16 residues. This CDR3 is CASSPRPGQGTYGYTF. CDR3 nucleotide sequence: TGCGCCAGCAGCCCCCGACCGGGACAGGGTACCTATGGCTACACCTTC.

This chain connects TRBV5-1 to TRBJ2-1; TRBD2 is a possible D gene (6 bases). V shed 3 bases and J shed 5 bases, with 12 bases lying between them. From germline, CDR1 is SGHRS and CDR2 YFSETQ. The CDR3 spans 14 residues. CDR3 region: CASSSASANNEQFF. The CDR3 DNA sequence: TGCGCCAGCAGCTCGGCTAGCGCAAACAATGAGCAGTTCTTC.

The V and J genes are TRBV6-2 or TRBV6-3 and TRBJ2-1, with 8 nucleotides matching TRBD2. This CDR3 has 15 amino acids. Per germline, CDR1 MNHEY and CDR2 SVGEGT. After removal of 0 bases from V and 8 bases from J, the junction contained 6 bases not matched to a gene. The CDR3 coding sequence is TGTGCCAGCAGTTACTCGAGTGCACTAGCGGATGAGCAGTTCTTC. Translation gives CASSYSSALADEQFF.

This rearrangement joins TRBV28 to TRBJ1-2; 8 bases are shared with TRBD1. Germline CDR1 reads MDHEN; CDR2 reads SYDVKM. V lost 4 bases and J lost 5; bases outside the gene matches: 6. The CDR3 length is 14 residues. The CDR3 loop is CASSSQGVRYGYTF. The CDR3 region has the DNA TGTGCCAGCAGTTCACAGGGGGTGCGGTATGGCTACACCTTC.

The chain uses TRBV7-2 and TRBJ2-7; 11 nucleotides match TRBD2. Per the germline V gene, CDR1 is SGHTA and CDR2 is FQGNSA. The junction had 6 bases not matched to a gene; V was cut back by 5 bases and J by 0 bases. CDR3 length equals 16 residues. CDR3 sequence: CASSARLAGSSYEQYF. The CDR3 DNA reads TGTGCCAGCAGCGCCAGACTAGCGGGAAGCTCCTACGAGCAGTACTTC.

The chain employs TRBV28 and TRBJ2-7; D might be TRBD1 (6 bases). The CDR3 has 13 residues. Germline CDR1 reads MDHEN; CDR2 reads SYDVKM. Trimming removed 7 bases from V and 4 bases from J, with 14 bases in between. Here the CDR3 DNA reads TGTGCCAGCATGAGACAGGTGCCGTACGAGCAGTACTTC. This sequence encodes CASMRQVPYEQYF.

The V call is TRBV7-2, the J call TRBJ2-1; 13 bases are a match to TRBD2. V trimming: 3 bases; J trimming: 8 bases; junction bases outside the gene matches: 7. This CDR3 is 16 amino acids long. Germline V gene data show CDR1 as SGHTA and CDR2 as FQGNSA. The CDR3 DNA sequence: TGTGCCAGCAGCTTTCGGACTAGCGGGAGTACCCATGAGCAGTTCTTC. Its protein is CASSFRTSGSTHEQFF.

The chain employs TRBV30 and TRBJ2-1, with D perhaps TRBD2 (6 bases). The length of the CDR3 is 16 residues. CDR1 GTSNPN and CDR2 SVGIG come from the germline V gene (reference sequence). V was shortened by 1 base and J by 2 bases, with 15 bases between the two germline ends. CDR3 sequence: CAWSGGWGGPYNEQFF. CDR3 nucleotide sequence: TGTGCCTGGAGTGGAGGGTGGGGAGGCCCCTACAATGAGCAGTTCTTC. The variable domain in full, completed from reference TRBV30 and TRBJ2-1, reads SQTIHQWPATLVQPVGSPLSLECTVEGTSNPNLYWYRQAAGRGLQLLFYSVGIGQISSEVPQNLSASRPQDRQFILSSKKLLLSDSGFYLCAWSGGWGGPYNEQFFGPGTRLTVL.

This clone was picked up a small number of times. This chain links TRBV4-1 with TRBJ1-3; TRBD1 might be the D (6 bases). Germline values: CDR1 MGHRA, CDR2 YSYEKL. The germline V and J ends were trimmed by 0 bases and 4 bases, with 13 bases remaining between them. The CDR3 runs 16 residues. The CDR3 loop is CASSQDLTGIGNTIYF. Here the CDR3 DNA reads TGCGCCAGCAGCCAAGATCTTACAGGGATCGGAAACACCATATATTTT.

Only one count was recorded for this clone. The chain joins TRBV18 to TRBJ1-2, with TRBD1 matching 11 bases. The junction had 3 bases not matched to a gene; V was cut back by 4 bases and J by 8 bases. Per germline, CDR1 KGHSH and CDR2 LQKENI. The CDR3 totals 13 residues. CDR3 residues: CASSLGQGDGYTF. CDR3 in DNA: TGTGCCAGCTCACTGGGACAGGGGGACGGCTACACCTTC.

The rearrangement links TRBV24-1 to TRBJ2-6, with unresolved D. Germline-derived CDR1 and CDR2 are KGHDR and SFDVKD. The CDR3 contains 13 residues. The ends were cut back, 7 bases at V and 1 base at J, with 4 bases in the middle. CDR3 DNA: TGTGCCACCAGGGCTTCTGGGGCCAACGTCCTGACTTTC. Translated, it gives CATRASGANVLTF.

The chain has TRBV7-3 and TRBJ2-5; 8 nucleotides align to TRBD1. The J segment lost 2 bases and the V segment lost 5 bases, leaving 10 bases of the junction unmatched. CDR3 length equals 16 residues. Per the germline V gene, CDR1 is SGHTA and CDR2 is FQGTGA. The DNA of the CDR3 is TGTGCCAGCAGCGCTACAGGGGGTGTACCTCAAGAGACCCAGTACTTC. Its protein product is CASSATGGVPQETQYF.

CDR3 in amino acids: CSVGDSRTEAFF. DNA for the CDR3: TGCAGCGTGGGGGACAGTCGAACTGAAGCTTTCTTT. This chain connects TRBV29-1 to TRBJ1-1; 7 bases line up with TRBD1. CDR3 length equals 12 residues. Germline CDR1 SQVTM, CDR2 ANQGSEA. V shed 6 bases and J 5 bases; nucleotides not matched to a gene: 6.

This clone was picked up one time. V gene TRBV29-1 combines with J gene TRBJ2-3; 9 positions match TRBD2. Losses at the gene ends were 3 bases for V and 12 bases for J; bases not matched to a gene: 10. This CDR3 region has 13 residues. Looked up from germline, CDR1 is SQVTM and CDR2 is ANQGSEA. The CDR3 sequence is CSVDSGRLAGQYF. The CDR3 nucleotides read TGCAGCGTTGATAGTGGACGCCTAGCGGGACAGTATTTT.

This sequence joins TRBV13 and TRBJ2-7; no reliable D call. Germline V CDR1 and CDR2: PRHDT, FYEKMQ (reference sequence). Trimming pared 0 bases from V and 4 bases from J, leaving 4 bases between. The CDR3 covers 12 residues. CDR3 loop: CASSLGGYEQYF. The CDR3 nucleotides read TGTGCCAGCAGCTTAGGCGGGTACGAGCAGTACTTC.

The rearrangement joins TRBV4-3 to TRBJ1-2; weak D call: TRBD1 (5 bases). V gave up 0 bases and J gave up 7 bases, with 15 bases separating them. Germline CDR1 LGHNA, CDR2 YSLEER. This CDR3 spans 15 amino acids. This chain's CDR3 is CASSQDRQGLAGYTF. The CDR3 DNA reads as TGCGCCAGCAGCCAAGATCGGCAGGGTCTGGCTGGCTACACCTTC.

The J gene is TRBJ2-5, the V gene TRBV7-9; 8 bases are a match to TRBD1. Germline V gives CDR1 SEHNR, CDR2 FQNEAQ (reference sequence). This CDR3 is 15 amino acids long. V trimming: 3 bases; J trimming: 5 bases; junction bases outside the gene matches: 8. This CDR3 is CASSFGQGPRETQYF. The CDR3 region has the DNA TGTGCCAGCAGCTTCGGACAGGGCCCTCGGGAGACCCAGTACTTC.

The rearrangement uses TRBV7-2 and TRBJ2-7; 12 bases are a match to TRBD2. With V trimmed by 1 base and J by 1 base, 8 bases remained unmatched. CDR3 size: 18 residues. Germline-derived CDR1 and CDR2 are SGHTA and FQGNSA. Here the CDR3 reads CASSLVSQTSGSSYEQYF. As DNA, the CDR3 is TGTGCCAGCAGCTTAGTATCCCAGACTAGCGGGAGTTCCTACGAGCAGTACTTC.

The chain carries TRBV12-3 or TRBV12-4 and TRBJ2-1; D remains ambiguous. The CDR3 is 12 residues long. V dropped 6 bases and J dropped 8 bases, with 11 bases sitting between them. In DNA form, the CDR3 reads TGTGCCAGCAGACAAGTCCAGGATGAGCAGTTCTTC. It specifies CASRQVQDEQFF.